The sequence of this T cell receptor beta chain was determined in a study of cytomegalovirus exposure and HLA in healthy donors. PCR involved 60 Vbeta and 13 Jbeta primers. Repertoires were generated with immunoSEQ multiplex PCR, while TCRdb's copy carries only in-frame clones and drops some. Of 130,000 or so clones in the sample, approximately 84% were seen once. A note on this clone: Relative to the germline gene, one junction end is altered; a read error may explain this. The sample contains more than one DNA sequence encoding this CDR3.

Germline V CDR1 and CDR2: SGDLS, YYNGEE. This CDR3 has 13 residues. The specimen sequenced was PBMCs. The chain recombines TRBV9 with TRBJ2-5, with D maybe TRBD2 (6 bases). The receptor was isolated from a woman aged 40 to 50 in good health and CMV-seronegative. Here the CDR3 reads CASSVGRQETQYF. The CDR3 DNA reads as TGCGCCAGCAGCGTAGGGAGGCAAGAGACCCAGTACTTC.